These 18 T cell receptor beta chains came from one sample sequenced in a study of neurological immune-mediated disorders. TCRdb ran MiXCR on the 5' RACE reads and lists one entry per CDR3 protein. The data contain tens of thousands of distinct CDR3 sequences, roughly 3.9% of them singletons. The sample was PBMCs. The receptors shown here come from a man aged 25 to 40 with multiple sclerosis.

This clonotype came up many times. This chain uses TRBV20-1 with TRBJ2-1; perhaps TRBD1 as D (6 bases). The V gene's germline CDR1 is DFQATT and CDR2 SNEGSKA (reference sequence). The V and J ends lost 0 bases and 4 bases respectively, with 10 bases between them. The CDR3 totals 14 residues. CDR3 bases: TGCAGTGCTAGAGATCGCAGGGGTTACAATGAGCAGTTCTTC. This gives the protein CSARDRRGYNEQFF.

The sample holds many counts of this clonotype. The J gene is TRBJ2-2, the V gene TRBV6-5; unclear D gene. This CDR3 comprises 16 residues. Germline V gene lookup returns CDR1 MNHEY and CDR2 SVGAGI. The V end lost 0 bases, the J end lost 1 base, and 9 bases lay between the germline ends. CDR3 in amino acids: CASSYSGRLNTGELFF. The CDR3 nucleotides read TGTGCCAGCAGTTACTCCGGACGATTGAACACCGGGGAGCTGTTTTTT.

This clonotype was counted at least ten times. This chain uses TRBV3-1 with TRBJ2-1, with 13 bases identical to TRBD2. The CDR3 is made up of 15 amino acids. Germline V gene lookup returns CDR1 LGHDT and CDR2 YNNKEL (reference sequence). With V trimmed by 4 bases and J by 6 bases, 3 bases remained unmatched. The CDR3 coding sequence is TGTGCCAGCAGCCCGACTAGCGGGGGGAGCAATGAGCAGTTCTTC. This codes for CASSPTSGGSNEQFF.

The rearrangement links TRBV5-1 to TRBJ2-1; weak D call: TRBD2 (5 bases). Looked up from germline, CDR1 is SGHRS and CDR2 is YFSETQ. The CDR3 length is 15 residues. V lost 6 bases and J lost 0, with 13 bases in between. The CDR3 loop reads CASTVGLNSYNEQFF. Here the CDR3 DNA reads TGCGCCAGCACCGTAGGACTTAACTCCTACAATGAGCAGTTCTTC.

This clonotype was detected many times. This rearrangement joins TRBV20-1 to TRBJ2-2; D is undetermined. Germline V gene sequence: CDR1 DFQATT, CDR2 SNEGSKA (reference sequence). Trimming shortened V by 0 bases and J by 7 bases, and 12 bases separated the two germline ends. CDR3 length: 14 residues. CDR3 sequence reads: CSARDGGPYGELFF. The CDR3 nucleotides read TGCAGTGCTAGAGACGGCGGCCCCTACGGGGAGCTGTTTTTT.

This clonotype appeared many times. The rearrangement joins TRBV7-8 to TRBJ2-7; the D gene is possibly TRBD2 (6 bases). V was cut by 2 bases and J by 4 bases, with 15 bases left in between. The CDR3 contains 15 residues. CDR1 is SGHVS, CDR2 FQNEAQ, per germline. CDR3 protein: CASSLTPGLAYEQYF. CDR3 DNA: TGTGCCAGCAGCTTAACCCCGGGACTGGCATACGAGCAGTACTTC.

This clonotype turned up a few times. The chain is built from TRBV5-5 and TRBJ2-4; 9 positions agree with TRBD1. Germline CDR1 SGHKS, CDR2 YYEKEE (reference sequence). V lost 4 bases and J lost 4; bases outside the gene matches: 6. This CDR3 spans 15 amino acids. DNA for the CDR3: TGTGCCAGCAGCCCCGGGACAGGGATAAAAAACATTCAGTACTTC. Its translation is CASSPGTGIKNIQYF.

At least ten counts were recorded for this clonotype. A junction boundary mismatches the germline segment, possibly from a read error. This chain joins TRBV20-1 and TRBJ1-6; TRBD1 agrees at 9 bases. CDR3 length equals 14 residues. The germline V gene has CDR1 DFQATT and CDR2 SNEGSKA (reference sequence). The CDR3 region has the DNA TGCAGTGCTACAACAGGGGGCGATAATTCACCCCTCAACTTT. This encodes CSATTGGDNSPLNF.

This clonotype was detected many times. The V call is TRBV29-1, the J call TRBJ2-5; 10 bases agree with TRBD2. There are 16 residues in the CDR3. From germline, CDR1 is SQVTM and CDR2 ANQGSEA. After removal of 0 bases from V and 4 bases from J, the junction contained 8 bases not matched to a gene. CDR3 loop: CSVEENSGGRRETQYF. CDR3 coding DNA: TGCAGCGTTGAAGAGAATAGCGGGGGGCGCCGAGAGACCCAGTACTTC.

This clonotype was detected a few times. The rearrangement joins TRBV7-2 to TRBJ1-2; maybe TRBD1 (6 bases). Germline V gene lookup returns CDR1 SGHTA and CDR2 FQGNSA. V dropped 4 bases and J dropped 14 bases, with 20 bases sitting between them. There are 13 residues in the CDR3. The CDR3 DNA is TGTGCCAGCAGCTGGGGACGGGACACCACTGGGACCTTC. It encodes CASSWGRDTTGTF.

This clonotype was recorded at least ten times. This sequence joins TRBV14 and TRBJ2-3; D is perhaps TRBD2 (5 bases). CDR3 length equals 11 residues. Per the germline V gene, CDR1 is SGHDN and CDR2 is FVKESK. Trimming shortened V by 11 bases and J by 6 bases, and 12 bases separated the two germline ends. This CDR3 is CALRGWDTQYF. The CDR3 coding sequence is TGTGCCCTCCGAGGGTGGGATACGCAGTATTTT.

This clonotype was found many times. The gene calls are TRBV27 and TRBJ2-7; the D call may be TRBD1 or TRBD2 (5 bases each). The CDR3 covers 14 residues. CDR1 and CDR2 from the germline V gene are MNHEY and SMNVEV (reference sequence). The V end was cut by 1 base, the J end by 1 base, with 8 bases between. In DNA, the CDR3 is TGTGCCAGCAGTTTATATGGGGGTTCCTACGAGCAGTACTTC. Translation gives CASSLYGGSYEQYF.

This clonotype was seen ten or more times. The CDR3 region is CASSHREGKNIQYF. The DNA of the CDR3 is TGTGCCAGCAGCCACCGGGAGGGCAAAAACATTCAGTACTTC. The rearrangement joins TRBV7-2 to TRBJ2-4; 8 nucleotides line up with TRBD2. CDR3 size: 14 residues. Germline CDR1 is SGHTA and CDR2 is FQGNSA. The trim removed 5 bases at V and 3 bases at J, leaving 3 bases unmatched. Full variable domain (remainder filled in from reference TRBV7-2 and TRBJ2-4): GAGVSQSPSNKVTEKGKDVELRCDPISGHTALYWYRQSLGQGLEFLIYFQGNSAPDKSGLPSDRFSAERTGGSVSTLTIQRTQQEDSAVYLCASSHREGKNIQYFGAGTRLSVL.

This clonotype was found many times. The chain couples TRBV7-9 to TRBJ1-6, with 12 bases aligning to TRBD1. J gave up 2 bases and V 7 bases, and 6 bases lay outside the gene matches. Per germline, CDR1 SEHNR and CDR2 FQNEAQ (reference sequence). The CDR3 consists of 17 residues. The CDR3 here is CASKGTGGDTYNSPLHF. The DNA for the CDR3 is TGTGCCAGCAAGGGGACAGGGGGCGATACCTATAATTCACCCCTCCACTTT.

This clonotype showed up many times. The chain uses TRBV7-2 and TRBJ1-3; D is perhaps TRBD1 (6 bases). Germline lookup yields CDR1 SGHTA and CDR2 FQGNSA. This CDR3 is built from 14 residues. Trimming removed 3 bases from V and 2 bases from J, with 8 bases in between. The CDR3, as DNA: TGTGCCAGCAGCTTTACAGGGCCTGGAAACACCATATATTTT. This translates into CASSFTGPGNTIYF. The variable domain in full, completed from reference TRBV7-2 and TRBJ1-3, reads GAGVSQSPSNKVTEKGKDVELRCDPISGHTALYWYRQSLGQGLEFLIYFQGNSAPDKSGLPSDRFSAERTGGSVSTLTIQRTQQEDSAVYLCASSFTGPGNTIYFGEGSWLTVV.

This clonotype was recorded many times. The V gene is TRBV5-1, the J gene TRBJ2-2; 9 nucleotides agree with TRBD2. The J segment lost 5 bases and the V segment lost 7 bases, leaving 12 bases of the junction unmatched. Germline lookup yields CDR1 SGHRS and CDR2 YFSETQ. The CDR3 runs 16 residues. Here the CDR3 DNA reads TGCGCCAGCTCCCTCCGGTCTAGCGGGGATACCGGGGAGCTGTTTTTT. This gives the protein CASSLRSSGDTGELFF.

The table lists this clonotype with many counts. The chain carries TRBV5-1 and TRBJ1-4; D not resolved. This CDR3 comprises 13 residues. With 6 bases removed from V and 8 bases from J, the gap between germline ends came to 14 bases. CDR1 is SGHRS and CDR2 is YFSETQ in the germline V gene. The CDR3 loop reads CASNPRPTEKLFF. CDR3 nucleotide sequence: TGCGCCAGCAATCCAAGGCCGACAGAAAAACTGTTTTTT.

This clonotype has ten or more counts. The chain has TRBV21-1 and TRBJ2-3; the table's TRBD2 call for D was not verified on the DNA. TRBV21-1 is marked as a pseudogene. This CDR3 has 16 residues. The CDR3 DNA is TGTGCCAGCAGCAGAGGGACTAGCGGGGTCACAGATACGCAGTATTTT. It encodes CASSRGTSGVTDTQYF.